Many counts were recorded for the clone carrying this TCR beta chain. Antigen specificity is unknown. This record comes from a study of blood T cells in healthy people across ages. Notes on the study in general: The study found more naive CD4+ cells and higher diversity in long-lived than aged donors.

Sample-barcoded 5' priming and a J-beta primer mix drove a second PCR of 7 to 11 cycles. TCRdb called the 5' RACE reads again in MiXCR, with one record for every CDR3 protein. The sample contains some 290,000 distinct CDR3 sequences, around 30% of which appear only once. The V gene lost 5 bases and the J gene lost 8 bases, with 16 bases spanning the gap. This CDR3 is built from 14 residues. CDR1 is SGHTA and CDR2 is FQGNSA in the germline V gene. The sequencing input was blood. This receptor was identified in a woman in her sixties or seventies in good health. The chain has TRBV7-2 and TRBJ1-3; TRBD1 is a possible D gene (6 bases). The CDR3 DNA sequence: TGTGCCAGCAGCCAACAGGGTACAACGGACACCATATATTTT. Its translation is CASSQQGTTDTIYF.